This is a list of T cell receptor beta chains from one sample in a study of T cells in Graves' hyperthyroidism and ophthalmopathy. Using its own MiXCR run on the multiplex PCR reads, TCRdb lists one record per CDR3 protein. The data show roughly 380,000 distinct CDR3 sequences, with roughly 13% seen just once and under 25% held by the top ten. The specimen sequenced was blood. Every receptor here comes from a man aged 25 to 40 with Graves' hyperthyroidism that later progressed to Graves' ophthalmopathy. The CDR3 runs from the conserved cysteine through the conserved F or W. A D gene is named only where the DNA matches it firmly. Not all rows give a size; the values are once, few, many and, for expanded clones, a class.

clone size: many
D gene: TRBD2
V gene: TRBV11-2
J gene: TRBJ2-7
CDR3 DNA: TGTGCCAGCAGCTTAGATGGACTAGCGGTGGACTACGAGCAGTACTTC
CDR3 protein: CASSLDGLAVDYEQYF

clone size: many
D gene: -
V gene: TRBV15
J gene: TRBJ2-2
CDR3 DNA: TGTGCCACCAGCAGAGATCGGCAGGGAGTCACCGGGGAGCTGTTTTTT
CDR3 protein: CATSRDRQGVTGELFF

clone size: few
D gene: TRBD1
V gene: TRBV10-2
J gene: TRBJ1-3
CDR3 DNA: TGCGCCAGCAGGGGACAGGGACCCTCTGGAAACACCATATATTTT
CDR3 protein: CASRGQGPSGNTIYF

clone size: many
D gene: -
V gene: TRBV30
J gene: TRBJ1-1
CDR3 DNA: TGTGCCTGGAGTGTGTCAGAATACACTGAAGCTTTCTTT
CDR3 protein: CAWSVSEYTEAFF

clone size: many
D gene: TRBD1
V gene: TRBV28
J gene: TRBJ1-2
CDR3 DNA: TGTGCCAGCACTCGCCGGGACAGGAAAAACTATGGCTACACCTTC
CDR3 protein: CASTRRDRKNYGYTF

clone size: once
D gene: -
V gene: TRBV9
J gene: TRBJ1-3
CDR3 DNA: TGTGCCAGCAGCGTACGGGGAGCCCTCTCTGGAAACACCATATATTTT
CDR3 protein: CASSVRGALSGNTIYF

clone size: many
D gene: -
V gene: TRBV11-2
J gene: TRBJ1-1
CDR3 DNA: TGTGCCAGCAGCTTAGGCAGGGTGGCCACTGAAGCTTTCTTT
CDR3 protein: CASSLGRVATEAFF

clone size: many
D gene: TRBD1
V gene: TRBV27
J gene: TRBJ2-7
CDR3 DNA: TGTGCCAGCAGTTTCCTCGCGGACAGGGTCGACCCCTACGAGCAGTACTTC
CDR3 protein: CASSFLADRVDPYEQYF

clone size: many
D gene: -
V gene: TRBV27
J gene: TRBJ2-1
CDR3 DNA: TGTGCCAGCAGTTTATATTTAAGTCGGAGCGAAGACAATGAGCAGTTCTTC
CDR3 protein: CASSLYLSRSEDNEQFF

clone size: many
D gene: -
V gene: TRBV20-1
J gene: TRBJ2-5
CDR3 DNA: TGCAGTGCGGACGGGGATCTAGAGACCCAGTACTTC
CDR3 protein: CSADGDLETQYF

clone size: -
D gene: -
V gene: TRBV9
J gene: TRBJ1-1
CDR3 DNA: TGTGCCAGCAGCGTAGGATTTCTCCTGAACACTGAAGCTTTCTTT
CDR3 protein: CASSVGFLLNTEAFF

clone size: -
D gene: -
V gene: TRBV7-9
J gene: TRBJ2-3
CDR3 DNA: TGTGCCCATGGGGAGTCCTCTAGCACAGATACGCAGTATTTT
CDR3 protein: CAHGESSSTDTQYF

clone size: -
D gene: TRBD1
V gene: TRBV5-6
J gene: TRBJ1-1
CDR3 DNA: TGTGCCAGCAGCCCCGGACAGGGAACTTCTGAAGCTTTCTTT
CDR3 protein: CASSPGQGTSEAFF

clone size: many
D gene: -
V gene: TRBV11-3
J gene: TRBJ1-1
CDR3 DNA: TGTGCCAGCAGCTTAAACAACATGAACACTGAAGCTTTCTTT
CDR3 protein: CASSLNNMNTEAFF

clone size: many
D gene: TRBD1
V gene: TRBV7-9
J gene: TRBJ2-3
CDR3 DNA: TGTGCCAGCAGCACGAGGGACAGGGCGGCAGATACGCAGTATTTT
CDR3 protein: CASSTRDRAADTQYF

clone size: few
D gene: TRBD1
V gene: TRBV10-3
J gene: TRBJ1-1
CDR3 DNA: TGTGCCACCACCTCCGGACAGGGCGGGGTGAACACTGAAGCTTTCTTT
CDR3 protein: CATTSGQGGVNTEAFF

clone size: many
D gene: -
V gene: TRBV27
J gene: TRBJ1-2
CDR3 DNA: TGTGCCAGCAGCCCTAGGGGAGTTGAAACCTATGGCTACACCTTC
CDR3 protein: CASSPRGVETYGYTF

clone size: many
D gene: -
V gene: TRBV7-2
J gene: TRBJ1-4
CDR3 DNA: TGTGCCAGCAGGGGCATGGCACAAACTAATGAAAAACTGTTTTTT
CDR3 protein: CASRGMAQTNEKLFF

clone size: many
D gene: -
V gene: TRBV18
J gene: TRBJ2-7
CDR3 DNA: TGTGCCAGCTCTCACAGGGATACCTACGAGCAGTACTTC
CDR3 protein: CASSHRDTYEQYF

clone size: many
D gene: -
V gene: TRBV2
J gene: TRBJ2-7
CDR3 DNA: TGTGCCAGCATCCAGGGCCCCCAGCTGGAGCAGTACTTC
CDR3 protein: CASIQGPQLEQYF

clone size: many
D gene: -
V gene: TRBV20-1
J gene: TRBJ2-3
CDR3 DNA: TGCAGTGCCGTTAGCGCCATAGATACGCAGTATTTT
CDR3 protein: CSAVSAIDTQYF

clone size: -
D gene: -
V gene: TRBV5-1
J gene: TRBJ1-3
CDR3 DNA: TGCGCCAGCAGCTTCCAGGGGATTAATGGAAACACCATATATTTT
CDR3 protein: CASSFQGINGNTIYF

clone size: many
D gene: -
V gene: TRBV18
J gene: TRBJ1-1
CDR3 DNA: TGTGCCAGCTCACCAGATTGGACCTCGGCCACTGAAGCTTTCTTT
CDR3 protein: CASSPDWTSATEAFF

clone size: few
D gene: TRBD1
V gene: TRBV10-3
J gene: TRBJ2-7
CDR3 DNA: TGTGCCATCAGTGAGTACGGGACAGGGGCGAACGAGCAGTACTTC
CDR3 protein: CAISEYGTGANEQYF

clone size: few
D gene: TRBD1
V gene: TRBV6-5
J gene: TRBJ1-1
CDR3 DNA: TGTACCAGCAGTTACGTCAGGGGGGGGGCGAACACTGAAGCTTTCTTT
CDR3 protein: CTSSYVRGGANTEAFF

clone size: few
D gene: TRBD1
V gene: TRBV24-1
J gene: TRBJ1-5
CDR3 DNA: TGTGCCACCAGTGAGACAGGGGTCAATCAGCCCCAGCATTTT
CDR3 protein: CATSETGVNQPQHF

clone size: many
D gene: -
V gene: TRBV3-1
J gene: TRBJ2-5
CDR3 DNA: TGTGCCAGCCAAACTCAGGGCCGTCAAGAGACCCAGTACTTC
CDR3 protein: CASQTQGRQETQYF

clone size: few
D gene: -
V gene: TRBV5-1
J gene: TRBJ2-1
CDR3 DNA: TGCGCCAGCAGCTTGGGGGGGGGCCACAATGAGCAGTTCTTC
CDR3 protein: CASSLGGGHNEQFF

clone size: -
D gene: -
V gene: TRBV24-1
J gene: TRBJ2-2
CDR3 DNA: TGTGCCACCGCCCGGAACATAGGGAACACCGGGGAGCTGTTTTTT
CDR3 protein: CATARNIGNTGELFF

clone size: many
D gene: -
V gene: TRBV6-6
J gene: TRBJ2-2
CDR3 DNA: TGTGCCAGCAGTTACGGAGGACCAGGGGAGCTGTTTTTT
CDR3 protein: CASSYGGPGELFF

clone size: -
D gene: -
V gene: TRBV15
J gene: TRBJ1-1
CDR3 DNA: TGTGCCACCAGCAGCGTAGGGGATATGAACACTGAAGCTTTCTTT
CDR3 protein: CATSSVGDMNTEAFF

clone size: few
D gene: -
V gene: TRBV30
J gene: TRBJ2-7
CDR3 DNA: TGTGCCTGGAGTGAGGGGGGCGAGCAGTACTTC
CDR3 protein: CAWSEGGEQYF

clone size: -
D gene: -
V gene: TRBV12-3/TRBV12-4
J gene: TRBJ2-4
CDR3 DNA: TGTGCCAGCAGTAGACTACAGGGAAAAAACATTCAGTACTTC
CDR3 protein: CASSRLQGKNIQYF

clone size: -
D gene: -
V gene: TRBV13
J gene: TRBJ1-2
CDR3 DNA: TGTGCCAGCAGCTCCGGGACCTCCGCGAATTGCACCTTC
CDR3 protein: CASSSGTSANCTF

clone size: many
D gene: -
V gene: TRBV5-6
J gene: TRBJ1-4
CDR3 DNA: TGTGCCAGCAGCTTGCGCGGGCCAACTAATGAAAAACTGTTTTTT
CDR3 protein: CASSLRGPTNEKLFF

clone size: many
D gene: -
V gene: TRBV6-1
J gene: TRBJ2-1
CDR3 DNA: TGTGCCAGCAGTTCCCCGGGGGGATGGGGGGCCGTTCCCTCCTACAATGAGCAGTTCTTC
CDR3 protein: CASSSPGGWGAVPSYNEQFF

clone size: -
D gene: -
V gene: TRBV28
J gene: TRBJ2-7
CDR3 DNA: TGTGCCAGCAGTTTATCCAGAACCTACGAGCAGTACTTC
CDR3 protein: CASSLSRTYEQYF

clone size: few
D gene: -
V gene: TRBV3-1
J gene: TRBJ2-7
CDR3 DNA: TGTGCCAGCAGCCAAAAGTTCCCCCTCTACGAGCAGTACTTC
CDR3 protein: CASSQKFPLYEQYF

clone size: -
D gene: -
V gene: TRBV6-1
J gene: TRBJ1-6
CDR3 DNA: TGTGCCAGCAGGTCATCGGGGGCATTGGGTTCACCCCTCCACTTT
CDR3 protein: CASRSSGALGSPLHF

clone size: -
D gene: -
V gene: TRBV19
J gene: TRBJ1-6
CDR3 DNA: TGTGCCAGTAGTTCGAGGAGCTCCTATAATTCACCCCTCCACTTT
CDR3 protein: CASSSRSSYNSPLHF

clone size: few
D gene: -
V gene: TRBV12-3/TRBV12-4
J gene: TRBJ2-1
CDR3 DNA: TGTGCCAGCAGGCCATCCGGGACCCAGCGAGACAATGAGCAGTTCTTC
CDR3 protein: CASRPSGTQRDNEQFF

clone size: few
D gene: -
V gene: TRBV3-1
J gene: TRBJ2-7
CDR3 DNA: TGTGCCAGCAGCCAAGAGGCGAGGGGCCTCTACGAGCAGTACTTC
CDR3 protein: CASSQEARGLYEQYF

clone size: few
D gene: -
V gene: TRBV7-6
J gene: TRBJ1-6
CDR3 DNA: TGTGCCAGCAGCGATGAACCAGTTCTCTATAATTCACCCCTCCACTTT
CDR3 protein: CASSDEPVLYNSPLHF

clone size: -
D gene: -
V gene: TRBV6-9
J gene: TRBJ2-7
CDR3 DNA: TGTGCCAGCAGTTACGCACAACAGGGCTACGAGCAGTACTTC
CDR3 protein: CASSYAQQGYEQYF

clone size: -
D gene: TRBD1
V gene: TRBV7-2
J gene: TRBJ1-5
CDR3 DNA: TGTGCCAGCAGCTTAGTATCACCAGGGGGTCAGCCCCAGCATTTT
CDR3 protein: CASSLVSPGGQPQHF

clone size: many
D gene: -
V gene: TRBV6-1
J gene: TRBJ1-2
CDR3 DNA: TGTGCCAGCAGTACCCTCGAGGGGAGTCGCGGCTACACCTTC
CDR3 protein: CASSTLEGSRGYTF

clone size: many
D gene: -
V gene: TRBV11-3
J gene: TRBJ2-1
CDR3 DNA: TGTGCCAGCAGCTTAGACCCGTACAATGAGCAGTTCTTC
CDR3 protein: CASSLDPYNEQFF

clone size: -
D gene: TRBD1
V gene: TRBV2
J gene: TRBJ1-1
CDR3 DNA: TGTGCCAGCAGTGTTGGACAGGCAAGCACTGAAGCTTTCTTT
CDR3 protein: CASSVGQASTEAFF

clone size: once
D gene: TRBD1
V gene: TRBV20-1
J gene: TRBJ1-2
CDR3 DNA: TGCAGTGCTACGGGACAGGGGTTTGGCTACACCTTC
CDR3 protein: CSATGQGFGYTF